Listed here are 27 T cell receptor beta chains from one sample, sequenced in a study of blood T cell repertoires in COVID-19. The repertoire was sequenced with immunoSEQ multiplex PCR; TCRdb's copy has only in-frame clones and lacks some. This sample has about 270,000 clones, with about 91% found just once. The sample consisted of PBMCs or T cells enriched from blood (not recorded which). The source of these receptors is a man aged 40-50 years who had been exposed to COVID-19.

The chain recombines TRBV27 with TRBJ1-2; 8 bases match TRBD1. J gave up 6 bases and V 6 bases, and 9 bases lay outside the gene matches. Germline values: CDR1 MNHEY, CDR2 SMNVEV (reference sequence). The CDR3 is 14 amino acids. Written as DNA, the CDR3 is TGTGCCAGCAGCCGCTGGACAGGGAGTGATGGCTACACCTTC. This sequence encodes CASSRWTGSDGYTF.

V is TRBV14 and J is TRBJ1-2, with D unclear. The CDR3 sequence is 14 residues long. V shed 4 bases and J shed 8 bases, with 17 bases lying between them. Germline assignment: CDR1 SGHDN and CDR2 FVKESK. CDR3 bases: TGTGCCAGCAGCCGCTCTTCGGGTAATTACGGCTACACCTTC. This sequence encodes CASSRSSGNYGYTF.

The rearrangement uses TRBV7-9 and TRBJ2-7; 10 positions agree with TRBD1. CDR1 and CDR2 from the germline V gene are SEHNR and FQNEAQ (reference sequence). After removal of 5 bases from V and 5 bases from J, the junction contained 9 bases not matched to a gene. This CDR3 has 15 residues. CDR3 DNA sequence: TGTGCCAGCAGCCATCCGGGACAGGGGTTCCACGAGCAGTACTTC. It translates to CASSHPGQGFHEQYF.

V gene TRBV18 combines with J gene TRBJ1-5; 8 bases are a match to TRBD1. The trim removed 5 bases at V and 5 bases at J, leaving 5 bases unmatched. The CDR3 has 14 amino acids. Per germline, CDR1 KGHSH and CDR2 LQKENI. This CDR3 reads CASSAGQGDQPQHF. The CDR3, as DNA: TGTGCCAGCTCAGCAGGACAGGGCGATCAGCCCCAGCATTTT.

The V call is TRBV10-2, the J call TRBJ2-7, with D perhaps matching TRBD2 (6 bases). V was trimmed by 3 bases and J by 9 bases, leaving 21 bases between them. Germline V gene sequence: CDR1 WSHSY, CDR2 SAAADI. The CDR3 covers 15 residues. DNA of the CDR3: TGCGCCAGCAGTGACTTAGCGGATACATCCACCCCGCAGTACTTC. Encoded protein: CASSDLADTSTPQYF.

The J gene is TRBJ2-1, the V gene TRBV5-4; TRBD2 aligns across 13 bases. Germline values: CDR1 SGHNT, CDR2 YYREEE (reference sequence). J lost 7 bases, V lost 5 bases, and 6 bases had no gene match. The CDR3 sequence is 15 residues long. The CDR3, as DNA: TGTGCCAGCAGTTCAGGACTAGCGGGAGCTAATGAGCAGTTCTTC. It yields the protein CASSSGLAGANEQFF.

The J gene is TRBJ1-1, the V gene TRBV7-2, with 12 bases aligning to TRBD1. V dropped 4 bases and J dropped 2; count of bases not matched to a gene: 2. From germline, CDR1 is SGHTA and CDR2 FQGNSA. This CDR3 has 15 residues. Here the CDR3 reads CASSWGTGGNTEAFF. DNA of the CDR3: TGTGCCAGCAGCTGGGGGACAGGGGGCAACACTGAAGCTTTCTTT.

This chain links TRBV4-1 with TRBJ2-2; 9 bases line up with TRBD1. Trimming at V came to 3 bases and at J to 6 bases, leaving 5 bases not matched to a gene. Germline assignment: CDR1 MGHRA and CDR2 YSYEKL. CDR3 length: 15 residues. CDR3 DNA sequence: TGCGCCAGCAGCCAGGACAGGGGAAGGGCCGGGGAGCTGTTTTTT. It specifies CASSQDRGRAGELFF.

The chain employs TRBV6-1 and TRBJ2-6; D is unresolved. Per germline, CDR1 MNHNS and CDR2 SASEGT. The CDR3 consists of 15 residues. V was cut by 2 bases and J by 3 bases, with 8 bases left in between. The CDR3 protein is CASSERSVGANVLTF. The CDR3 nucleotides are TGTGCCAGCAGTGAACGGTCGGTTGGGGCCAACGTCCTGACTTTC.

The gene calls are TRBV19 and TRBJ2-2, with 7 nucleotides matching TRBD1. The CDR3 has 16 amino acids. After removal of 2 bases from V and 4 bases from J, the junction contained 7 bases not matched to a gene. Germline lookup yields CDR1 LNHDA and CDR2 SQIVND (reference sequence). CDR3 sequence (DNA): TGTGCCAGTAGTATAACGACAGGGCTACTCACCGGGGAGCTGTTTTTT. This codes for CASSITTGLLTGELFF.

V gene TRBV13 combines with J gene TRBJ2-7; 7 bases match TRBD2. CDR1 and CDR2 from the germline V gene are PRHDT and FYEKMQ (reference sequence). The CDR3 sequence is 16 residues long. Germline trimming cut 5 bases from V and 0 bases from J; bases unmatched to any gene: 10. CDR3 sequence: CASSPEGGLPSYEQYF. In nucleotides, the CDR3 is TGTGCCAGCAGCCCCGAGGGAGGGCTCCCCTCCTACGAGCAGTACTTC.

This chain connects TRBV11-1 to TRBJ1-1; no clear D gene. The CDR3 spans 13 residues. CDR1 is SGHAT, CDR2 FQDESV, per germline (reference sequence). The V end lost 1 base, the J end lost 7 bases, and 10 bases lay between the germline ends. The CDR3 is CASSLVGAHEAFF. For the CDR3, the DNA is TGTGCCAGCAGCTTAGTGGGAGCCCATGAAGCTTTCTTT.

V is TRBV9 and J is TRBJ1-1; TRBD1 matches 7 bases. With V trimmed by 4 bases and J by 3 bases, 6 bases remained unmatched. Germline CDR1 is SGDLS and CDR2 is YYNGEE. The CDR3 consists of 14 residues. CDR3 sequence (DNA): TGTGCCAGCAGCCCCTCGACAGGGTACACTGAAGCTTTCTTT. This translates into CASSPSTGYTEAFF. Complete variable domain (other parts from reference TRBV9 and TRBJ1-1): DSGVTQTPKHLITATGQRVTLRCSPRSGDLSVYWYQQSLDQGLQFLIQYYNGEERAKGNILERFSAQQFPDLHSELNLSSLELGDSALYFCASSPSTGYTEAFFGQGTRLTVV.

V is TRBV4-2 and J is TRBJ1-1; 10 bases agree with TRBD1. V was pared by 1 base and J by 0 bases, with 8 bases of the junction left unmatched. CDR3 length: 18 residues. Germline V CDR1 and CDR2: LGHNA, YNFKEQ. CDR3 DNA sequence: TGTGCCAGCAGCCAAGGGCTAGACAGGGGGCGCATGAACACTGAAGCTTTCTTT. Protein: CASSQGLDRGRMNTEAFF.

This rearrangement joins TRBV30 to TRBJ2-7; D uncertain. Germline values: CDR1 GTSNPN, CDR2 SVGIG (reference sequence). The CDR3 consists of 13 residues. The V end lost 5 bases, the J end lost 2 bases, and 13 bases lay between the germline ends. The CDR3 nucleotides read TGTGCCTGGGGAATGGGCCTCACCTACGAGCAGTACTTC. Translation gives CAWGMGLTYEQYF.

The chain's CDR3 is CASSKIRGDQPQHF. The CDR3 DNA sequence: TGTGCCAGCAGCAAAATAAGGGGCGATCAGCCCCAGCATTTT. The chain recombines TRBV21-1 with TRBJ1-5; TRBD1, as called in the table, went unchecked against the DNA. TRBV21-1 is tagged as a pseudogene. This CDR3 has 14 residues.

The chain couples TRBV19 to TRBJ2-7; TRBD2 might be the D (6 bases). Germline V CDR1 and CDR2: LNHDA, SQIVND (reference sequence). The germline V and J ends were trimmed by 3 bases and 5 bases, with 14 bases remaining between them. The CDR3 runs to 14 residues. CDR3 protein: CASSIQRASHEQYF. Here the CDR3 DNA reads TGTGCCAGTAGTATCCAGCGGGCTTCCCACGAGCAGTACTTC.

The chain carries TRBV24-1 and TRBJ2-3; maybe TRBD2 (5 bases). The CDR3 has 14 amino acids. CDR1 is KGHDR, CDR2 SFDVKD, per germline. V dropped 5 bases and J dropped 4 bases, with 12 bases sitting between them. DNA for the CDR3: TGTGCCACCAGTGTTGTGGCCGGGGCAGATACGCAGTATTTT. Its protein is CATSVVAGADTQYF.

The V gene is TRBV6-5, the J gene TRBJ2-1; D might be TRBD2 (6 bases). Trimming shortened V by 6 bases and J by 7 bases, and 19 bases separated the two germline ends. This CDR3 contains 15 residues. CDR1 and CDR2 (germline): MNHEY, SVGAGI. The CDR3 loop reads CASRNRPEGRNEQFF. The CDR3 nucleotides read TGTGCCAGCAGGAACAGGCCGGAGGGAAGAAATGAGCAGTTCTTC.

This rearrangement joins TRBV3-1 (or the pseudogene TRBV3-2) to TRBJ1-3; 7 nucleotides agree with TRBD1. CDR3 length equals 17 residues. Looked up from germline, CDR1 is LGHDT and CDR2 is YNNKEL (reference sequence). Trimming took 4 bases from V and 0 from J; bases not matched to a gene: 9. The CDR3 nucleotides are TGTGCCAGCAGCCGTCCGGCGGGACAGATCTCTGGAAACACCATATATTTT. It is translated as CASSRPAGQISGNTIYF.

This sequence joins TRBV2 and TRBJ2-6, with 10 nucleotides matching TRBD1. The CDR3 runs to 16 residues. In germline, CDR1 is SNHLY, CDR2 FYNNEI. The ends lost 7 bases at V and 4 bases at J; junction bases unmatched: 7. CDR3 protein: CASTRQGASGANVLTF. The CDR3 DNA is TGTGCCAGCACGAGACAGGGGGCGTCGGGGGCCAACGTCCTGACTTTC.

The V call is TRBV11-2, the J call TRBJ1-1; 9 bases align to TRBD1. The CDR3 is made up of 15 amino acids. V gave up 5 bases and J gave up 4 bases; unmatched junction bases: 8. Germline V gene sequence: CDR1 SGHAT, CDR2 FQNNGV. This CDR3 is CASSPHRGQPTEAFF. In DNA form, the CDR3 reads TGTGCCAGCAGCCCTCACAGGGGGCAACCCACTGAAGCTTTCTTT.

This clone was observed once. This chain links TRBV30 with TRBJ2-5; 10 bases are a match to TRBD2. The ends lost 2 bases at V and 4 bases at J; junction bases unmatched: 7. The germline V gene encodes CDR1 GTSNPN and CDR2 SVGIG (reference sequence). This CDR3 has 15 amino acids. The CDR3 is CAWSRLAGEGETQYF. DNA for the CDR3: TGTGCCTGGAGTAGGCTAGCGGGAGAGGGAGAGACCCAGTACTTC. The variable domain in full, completed from reference TRBV30 and TRBJ2-5, reads SQTIHQWPATLVQPVGSPLSLECTVEGTSNPNLYWYRQAAGRGLQLLFYSVGIGQISSEVPQNLSASRPQDRQFILSSKKLLLSDSGFYLCAWSRLAGEGETQYFGPGTRLLVL.

V and J are TRBV19 and TRBJ1-4; 8 bases match TRBD1. The germline CDR1 and CDR2 sequences are LNHDA and SQIVND (reference sequence). The V gene end was trimmed by 7 bases and the J gene end by 7 bases; junction bases not matched to a gene: 5. CDR3 length: 13 residues. The CDR3 DNA sequence: TGTGCCAGTAATGACAGGGGAGGTGAAAAACTGTTTTTT. It codes for CASNDRGGEKLFF.

This clone appeared a single time. The CDR3 spells CASSVMDRAYEQYF. CDR3 coding DNA: TGTGCCAGCAGTGTAATGGACAGAGCCTACGAGCAGTACTTC. The rearrangement uses TRBV28 and TRBJ2-7, with D possibly matching TRBD1 (6 bases). V was trimmed by 5 bases and J by 2 bases, leaving 13 bases between them. The CDR3 sequence is 14 residues long. Germline lookup yields CDR1 MDHEN and CDR2 SYDVKM.

The chain couples TRBV10-1 to TRBJ2-1; 10 bases are a match to TRBD2. Germline CDR1 and CDR2: WNHNN and SYGVQD (reference sequence). The CDR3 has 18 amino acids. V trimming: 3 bases; J trimming: 8 bases; junction bases outside the gene matches: 16. CDR3 in DNA: TGCGCCAGCAGTGATAGGGGCCAGCGGGAGGGCCTGAGGGATGAGCAGTTCTTC. Encoded protein: CASSDRGQREGLRDEQFF.

The J gene is TRBJ1-6, the V gene TRBV30; D remains unclear. V lost 7 bases to trimming and J lost 14 bases, with 15 bases between them. The CDR3 is made up of 11 amino acids. CDR1 and CDR2 (germline): GTSNPN, SVGIG (reference sequence). CDR3 in DNA: TGTGCCTCTTGGAGTCAGAGAACCCTCCACTTT. Amino acid sequence: CASWSQRTLHF.